This TCR beta chain is drawn from a study of patients and donors after allogeneic stem cell transplantation. This clonotype showed up many times. One entry per CDR3 protein, called by TCRdb with MiXCR from the RT-PCR reads. Seen here are almost 90,000 distinct CDR3 sequences, around 5% observed once, and the top ten hold approximately 2.5%. The CDR3 is 14 amino acids. V gave up 4 bases and J gave up 6 bases, with 10 bases separating them. Germline values: CDR1 SGHTA, CDR2 FQGNSA. The specimen was blood, either unsorted or a sorted T cell fraction (not recorded which). The V gene is TRBV7-2, the J gene TRBJ1-6; the D is unclear. The receptor's source is a human donor who was either an allogeneic HSCT recipient or a stem cell or donor lymphocyte infusion donor (not recorded which). It is not recorded whose cells these are; they may come from a transplant donor. The CDR3: CASSSTRVNSPLHF. In DNA, the CDR3 is TGTGCCAGCAGCTCGACACGGGTTAATTCACCCCTCCACTTT. Complete variable domain (other parts from reference TRBV7-2 and TRBJ1-6): GAGVSQSPSNKVTEKGKDVELRCDPISGHTALYWYRQSLGQGLEFLIYFQGNSAPDKSGLPSDRFSAERTGGSVSTLTIQRTQQEDSAVYLCASSSTRVNSPLHFGNGTRLTVT.